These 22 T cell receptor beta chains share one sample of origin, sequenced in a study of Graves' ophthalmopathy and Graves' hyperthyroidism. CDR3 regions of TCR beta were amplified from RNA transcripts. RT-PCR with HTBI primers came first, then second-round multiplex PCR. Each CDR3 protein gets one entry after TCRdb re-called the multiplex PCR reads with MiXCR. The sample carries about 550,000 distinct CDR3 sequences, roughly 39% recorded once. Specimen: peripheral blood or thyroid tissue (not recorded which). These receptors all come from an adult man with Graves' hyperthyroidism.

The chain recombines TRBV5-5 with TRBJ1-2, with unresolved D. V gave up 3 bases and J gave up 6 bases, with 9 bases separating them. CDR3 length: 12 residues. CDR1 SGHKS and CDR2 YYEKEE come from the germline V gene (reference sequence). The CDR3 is CASSWAGDGYTF. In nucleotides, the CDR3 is TGTGCCAGCAGCTGGGCCGGGGATGGCTACACCTTC.

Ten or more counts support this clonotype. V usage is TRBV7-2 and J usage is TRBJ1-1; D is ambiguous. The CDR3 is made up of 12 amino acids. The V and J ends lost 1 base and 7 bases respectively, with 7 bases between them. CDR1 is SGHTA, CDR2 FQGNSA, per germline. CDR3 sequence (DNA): TGTGCCAGCAGCTTAGACTCCAGTGAAGCTTTCTTT. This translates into CASSLDSSEAFF.

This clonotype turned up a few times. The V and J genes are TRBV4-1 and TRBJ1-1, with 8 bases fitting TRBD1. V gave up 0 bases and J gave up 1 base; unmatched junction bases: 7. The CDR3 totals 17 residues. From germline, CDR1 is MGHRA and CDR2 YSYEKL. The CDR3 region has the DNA TGCGCCAGCAGCCAAGATCCCCGACAGGGGACGAACACTGAAGCTTTCTTT. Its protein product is CASSQDPRQGTNTEAFF.

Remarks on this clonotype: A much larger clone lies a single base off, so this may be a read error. The CDR3 DNA sequence: TGTGCCAGCAGTCCACCAGGGGGCGGCCCCCTCCAAGGGACCCAGTACTTC. It is translated as CASSPPGGGPLQGTQYF. The rearrangement links TRBV12-3 or TRBV12-4 to TRBJ2-5; 8 positions agree with TRBD1. The CDR3 loop spans 17 amino acids.

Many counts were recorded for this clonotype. The CDR3 region has the DNA TGTGCCAGCATTCCATGGGGACAGGGTGGAGAGACCCAGTACTTC. Translation: CASIPWGQGGETQYF. The V gene is TRBV2, the J gene TRBJ2-5; TRBD1 matches at 9 bases. The CDR3 extends over 15 amino acids. J lost 4 bases, V lost 7 bases, and 10 bases had no gene match. Germline loops: CDR1 SNHLY, CDR2 FYNNEI.

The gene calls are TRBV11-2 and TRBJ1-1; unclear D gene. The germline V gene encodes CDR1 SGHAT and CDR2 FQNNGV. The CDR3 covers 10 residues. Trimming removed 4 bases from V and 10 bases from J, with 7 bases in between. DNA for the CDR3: TGTGCCAGCAGCTCCTCGACAGCTTTCTTT. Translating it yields CASSSSTAFF.

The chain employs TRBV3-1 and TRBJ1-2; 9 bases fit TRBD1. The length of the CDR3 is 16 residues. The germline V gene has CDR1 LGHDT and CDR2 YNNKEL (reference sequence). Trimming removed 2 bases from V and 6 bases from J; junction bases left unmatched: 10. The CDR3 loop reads CASSQSPGQGTDGYTF. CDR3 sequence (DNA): TGTGCCAGCAGCCAAAGCCCGGGACAGGGTACGGATGGCTACACCTTC. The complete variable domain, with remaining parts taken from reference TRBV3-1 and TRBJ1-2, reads DTAVSQTPKYLVTQMGNDKSIKCEQNLGHDTMYWYKQDSKKFLKIMFSYNNKELIINETVPNRFSPKSPDKAHLNLHINSLELGDSAVYFCASSQSPGQGTDGYTFGSGTRLTVV.

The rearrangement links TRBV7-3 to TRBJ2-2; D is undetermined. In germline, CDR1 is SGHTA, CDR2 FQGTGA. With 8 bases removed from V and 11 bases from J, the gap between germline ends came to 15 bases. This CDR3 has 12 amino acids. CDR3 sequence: CASRRSVGELFF. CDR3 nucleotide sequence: TGTGCCAGCCGACGGTCGGTAGGCGAGCTGTTTTTT. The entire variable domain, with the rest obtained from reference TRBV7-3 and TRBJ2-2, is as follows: GAGVSQTPSNKVTEKGKYVELRCDPISGHTALYWYRQSLGQGPEFLIYFQGTGAADDSGLPNDRFFAVRPEGSVSTLKIQRTERGDSAVYLCASRRSVGELFFGEGSRLTVL.

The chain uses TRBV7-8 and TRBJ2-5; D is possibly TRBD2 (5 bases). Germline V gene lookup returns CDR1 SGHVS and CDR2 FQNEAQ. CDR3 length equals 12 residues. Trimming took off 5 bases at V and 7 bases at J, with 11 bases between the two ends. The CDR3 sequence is CASSPGGLTQYF. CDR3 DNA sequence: TGTGCCAGCAGCCCAGGCGGGTTGACCCAGTACTTC.

In DNA, the CDR3 is TGTGCCAGTAGTATACCACAGGGGGCGGGTGGCTACACCTTC. It translates to CASSIPQGAGGYTF. The chain recombines TRBV19 with TRBJ1-2, with 9 bases matching TRBD1. The junction had 5 bases not matched to a gene; V was cut back by 2 bases and J by 7 bases. Germline CDR1 reads LNHDA; CDR2 reads SQIVND (reference sequence). The CDR3 is 14 residues long.

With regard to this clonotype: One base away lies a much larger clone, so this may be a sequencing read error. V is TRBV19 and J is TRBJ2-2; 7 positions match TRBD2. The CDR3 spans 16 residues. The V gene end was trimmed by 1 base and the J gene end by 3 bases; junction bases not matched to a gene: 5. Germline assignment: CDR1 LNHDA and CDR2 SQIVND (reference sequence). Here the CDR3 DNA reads TGTGCCAGTAGTATAGCGCTAGCGGTGGACACCGGGGAGCTGTTTTTT. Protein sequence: CASSIALAVDTGELFF.

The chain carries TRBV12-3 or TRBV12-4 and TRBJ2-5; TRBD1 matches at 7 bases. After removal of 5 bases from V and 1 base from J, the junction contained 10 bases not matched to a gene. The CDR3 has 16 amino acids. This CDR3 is CASSLLSPGGQETQYF. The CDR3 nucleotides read TGTGCCAGCAGTCTACTCTCCCCAGGGGGCCAAGAGACCCAGTACTTC.

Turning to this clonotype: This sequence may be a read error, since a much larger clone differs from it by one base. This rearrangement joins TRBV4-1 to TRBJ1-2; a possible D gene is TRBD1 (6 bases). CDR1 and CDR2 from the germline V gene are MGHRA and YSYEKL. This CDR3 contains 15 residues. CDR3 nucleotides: TGCGCCAGCAGCCAAGATCTGGGGGCCGGCTATGGCCACACCTTC. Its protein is CASSQDLGAGYGHTF.

The CDR3 protein is CASSFRDSISGANVLTF. The DNA for the CDR3 is TGTGCCAGCAGCTTCCGGGACTCGATCTCTGGGGCCAACGTCCTGACTTTC. The rearrangement joins TRBV7-9 to TRBJ2-6; possibly TRBD2 for D (6 bases). This CDR3 contains 17 residues. The V gene's germline CDR1 is SEHNR and CDR2 FQNEAQ (reference sequence). V lost 3 bases to trimming and J lost 0 bases, with 12 bases between them. Complete variable domain (other parts from reference TRBV7-9 and TRBJ2-6): DTGVSQNPRHKITKRGQNVTFRCDPISEHNRLYWYRQTLGQGPEFLTYFQNEAQLEKSRLLSDRFSAERPKGSFSTLEIQRTEQGDSAMYLCASSFRDSISGANVLTFGAGSRLTVL.

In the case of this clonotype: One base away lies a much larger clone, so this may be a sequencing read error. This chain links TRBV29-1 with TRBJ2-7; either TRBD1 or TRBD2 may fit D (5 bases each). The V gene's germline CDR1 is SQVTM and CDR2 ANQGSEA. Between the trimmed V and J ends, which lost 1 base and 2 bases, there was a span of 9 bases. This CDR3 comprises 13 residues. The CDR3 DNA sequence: TGCAGCGTTGAAGGACAGAGGGCCTACGAGCAGTACTTC. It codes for CSVEGQRAYEQYF.

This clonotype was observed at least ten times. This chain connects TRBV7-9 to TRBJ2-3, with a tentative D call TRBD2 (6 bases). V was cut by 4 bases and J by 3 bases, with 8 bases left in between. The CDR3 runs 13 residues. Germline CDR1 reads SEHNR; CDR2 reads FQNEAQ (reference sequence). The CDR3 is CASSSAGTDTQYF. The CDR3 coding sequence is TGTGCCAGCAGCTCGGCGGGAACAGATACGCAGTATTTT.

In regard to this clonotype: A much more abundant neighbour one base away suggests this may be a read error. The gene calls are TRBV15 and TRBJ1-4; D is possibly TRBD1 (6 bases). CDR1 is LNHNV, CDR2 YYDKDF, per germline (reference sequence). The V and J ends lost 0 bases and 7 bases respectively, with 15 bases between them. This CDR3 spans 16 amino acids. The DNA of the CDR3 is TGTGCCACCAGCAGAGACCGACGGGGGCAGGGTGAAAAACTGTTTTTT. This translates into CATSRDRRGQGEKLFF.

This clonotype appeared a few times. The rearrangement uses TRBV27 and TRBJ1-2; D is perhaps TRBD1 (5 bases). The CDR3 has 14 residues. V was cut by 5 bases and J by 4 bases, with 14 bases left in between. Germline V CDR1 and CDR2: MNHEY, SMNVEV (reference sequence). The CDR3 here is CASSGGGTSYGYTF. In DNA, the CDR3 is TGTGCCAGCAGTGGGGGAGGAACTTCCTATGGCTACACCTTC.

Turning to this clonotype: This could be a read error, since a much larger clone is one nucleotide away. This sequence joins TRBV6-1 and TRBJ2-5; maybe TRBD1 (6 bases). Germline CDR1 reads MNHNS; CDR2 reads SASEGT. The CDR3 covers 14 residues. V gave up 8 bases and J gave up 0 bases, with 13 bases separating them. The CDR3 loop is CASGRGDNQETQYF. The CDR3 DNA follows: TGTGCCAGCGGTCGAGGGGACAACCAAGAGACCCAGTACTTC.

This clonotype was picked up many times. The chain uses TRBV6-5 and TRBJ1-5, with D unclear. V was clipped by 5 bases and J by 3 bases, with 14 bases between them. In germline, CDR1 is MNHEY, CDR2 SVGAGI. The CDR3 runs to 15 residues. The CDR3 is CASSEGSVYNQPQHF. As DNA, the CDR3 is TGTGCCAGCAGTGAAGGGTCAGTCTACAATCAGCCCCAGCATTTT.

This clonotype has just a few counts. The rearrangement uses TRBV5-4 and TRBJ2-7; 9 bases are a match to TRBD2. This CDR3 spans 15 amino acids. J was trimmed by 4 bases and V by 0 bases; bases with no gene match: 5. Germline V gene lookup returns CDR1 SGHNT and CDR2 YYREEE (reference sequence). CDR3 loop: CASSLGLAEGYEQYF. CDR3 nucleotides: TGTGCCAGCAGCTTGGGACTAGCGGAGGGTTACGAGCAGTACTTC.

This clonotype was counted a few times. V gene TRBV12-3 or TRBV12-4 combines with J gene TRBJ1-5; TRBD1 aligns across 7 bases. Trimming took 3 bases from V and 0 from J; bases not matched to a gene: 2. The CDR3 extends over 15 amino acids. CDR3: CASSLRTGSNQPQHF. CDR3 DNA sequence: TGTGCCAGCAGTTTGAGGACAGGTAGCAATCAGCCCCAGCATTTT.